This T cell receptor beta chain originates from a study of blood T cell repertoires in COVID-19. Study overall: Sources were T cells, B-cell-depleted T cells, or PBMCs; the material itself was cDNA or gDNA.

TCRdb's copy holds only in-frame clones and misses some; the assay was immunoSEQ multiplex PCR. The table records fewer than 200,000 clones, around 84% of them present only once. Germline CDR1 reads SEHNR; CDR2 reads FQNEAQ (reference sequence). The CDR3 totals 13 residues. The germline V and J ends were trimmed by 2 bases and 1 base, with 6 bases remaining between them. This TCR derives from a human donor with acute or convalescent COVID-19. The donor label of this sample is uncertain. This chain joins TRBV7-9 and TRBJ2-7; unclear D gene. Sequenced sample: peripheral blood. The DNA of the CDR3 is TGTGCCAGCAGCTTACCCAGTTCCTACGAGCAGTACTTC. This encodes CASSLPSSYEQYF.